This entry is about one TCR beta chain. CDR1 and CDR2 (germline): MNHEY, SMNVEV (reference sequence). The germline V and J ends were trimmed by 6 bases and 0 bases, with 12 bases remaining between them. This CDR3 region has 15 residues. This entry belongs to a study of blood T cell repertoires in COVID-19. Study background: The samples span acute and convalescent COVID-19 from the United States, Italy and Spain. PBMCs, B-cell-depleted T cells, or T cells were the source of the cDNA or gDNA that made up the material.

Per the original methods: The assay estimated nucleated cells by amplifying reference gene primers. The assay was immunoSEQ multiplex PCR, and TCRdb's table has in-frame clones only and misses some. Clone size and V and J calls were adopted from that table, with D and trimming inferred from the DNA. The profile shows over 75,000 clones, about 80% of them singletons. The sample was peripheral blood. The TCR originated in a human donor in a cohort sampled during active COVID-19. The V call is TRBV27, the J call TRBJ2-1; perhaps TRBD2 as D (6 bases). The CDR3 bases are TGTGCCAGCAGCCCCTACGGGAGCTCCTACAATGAGCAGTTCTTC. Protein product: CASSPYGSSYNEQFF.